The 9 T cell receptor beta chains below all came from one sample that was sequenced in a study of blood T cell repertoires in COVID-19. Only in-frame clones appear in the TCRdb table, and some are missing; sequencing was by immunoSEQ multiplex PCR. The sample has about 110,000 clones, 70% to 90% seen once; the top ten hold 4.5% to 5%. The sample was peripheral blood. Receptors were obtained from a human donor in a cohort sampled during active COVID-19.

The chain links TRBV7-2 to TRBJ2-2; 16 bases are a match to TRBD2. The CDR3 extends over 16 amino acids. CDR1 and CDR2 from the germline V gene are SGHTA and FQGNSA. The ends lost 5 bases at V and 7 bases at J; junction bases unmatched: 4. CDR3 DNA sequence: TGTGCCAGCAGCAGAGGGACTAGCGGGAGGGGCGGGGAGCTGTTTTTT. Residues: CASSRGTSGRGGELFF.

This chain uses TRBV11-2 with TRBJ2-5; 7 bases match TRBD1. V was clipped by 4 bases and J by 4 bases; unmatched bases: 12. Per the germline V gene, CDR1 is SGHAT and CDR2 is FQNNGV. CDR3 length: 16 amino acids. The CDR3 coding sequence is TGTGCCAGCAGCTCTCGCCGGGTGACAGGGCTAGAGACCCAGTACTTC. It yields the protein CASSSRRVTGLETQYF.

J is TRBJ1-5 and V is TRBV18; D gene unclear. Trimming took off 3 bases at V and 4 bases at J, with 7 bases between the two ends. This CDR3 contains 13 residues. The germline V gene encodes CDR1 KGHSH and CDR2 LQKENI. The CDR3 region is CASSPEGNQPQHF. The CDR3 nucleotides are TGTGCCAGCTCACCCGAGGGAAATCAGCCCCAGCATTTT.

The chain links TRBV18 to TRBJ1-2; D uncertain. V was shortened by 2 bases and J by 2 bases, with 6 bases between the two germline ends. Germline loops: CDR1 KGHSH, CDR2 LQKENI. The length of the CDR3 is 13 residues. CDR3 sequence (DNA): TGTGCCAGCTCACCAGCGGAGAACTATGGCTACACCTTC. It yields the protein CASSPAENYGYTF. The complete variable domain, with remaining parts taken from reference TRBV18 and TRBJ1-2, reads NAGVMQNPRHLVRRRGQEARLRCSPMKGHSHVYWYRQLPEEGLKFMVYLQKENIIDESGMPKERFSAEFPKEGPSILRIQQVVRGDSAAYFCASSPAENYGYTFGSGTRLTVV.

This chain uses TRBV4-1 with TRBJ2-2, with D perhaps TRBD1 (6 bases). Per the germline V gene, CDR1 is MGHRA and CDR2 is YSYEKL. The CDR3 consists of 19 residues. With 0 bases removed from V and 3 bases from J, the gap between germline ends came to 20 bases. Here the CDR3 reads CASSQDPAVGGRDTGELFF. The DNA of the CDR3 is TGCGCCAGCAGCCAAGATCCAGCGGTAGGGGGTCGGGACACCGGGGAGCTGTTTTTT.

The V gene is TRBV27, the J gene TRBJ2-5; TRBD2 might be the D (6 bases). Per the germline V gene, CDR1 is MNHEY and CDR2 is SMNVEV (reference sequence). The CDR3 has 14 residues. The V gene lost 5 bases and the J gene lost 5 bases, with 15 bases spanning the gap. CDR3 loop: CASSPSREMETQYF. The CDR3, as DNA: TGTGCCAGCAGTCCTTCACGGGAGATGGAGACCCAGTACTTC.

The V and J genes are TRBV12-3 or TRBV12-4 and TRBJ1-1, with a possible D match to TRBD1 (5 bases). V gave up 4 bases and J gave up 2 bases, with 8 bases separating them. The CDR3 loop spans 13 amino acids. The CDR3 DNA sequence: TGTGCCAGCAGTTCGACAGATAACACTGAAGCTTTCTTT. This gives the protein CASSSTDNTEAFF.

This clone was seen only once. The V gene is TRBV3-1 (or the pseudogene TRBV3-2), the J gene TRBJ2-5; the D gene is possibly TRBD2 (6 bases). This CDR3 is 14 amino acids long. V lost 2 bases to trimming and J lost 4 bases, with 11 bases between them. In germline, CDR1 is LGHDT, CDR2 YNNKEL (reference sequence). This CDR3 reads CASSQSGGGETQYF. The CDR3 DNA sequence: TGTGCCAGCAGCCAATCCGGGGGTGGAGAGACCCAGTACTTC.

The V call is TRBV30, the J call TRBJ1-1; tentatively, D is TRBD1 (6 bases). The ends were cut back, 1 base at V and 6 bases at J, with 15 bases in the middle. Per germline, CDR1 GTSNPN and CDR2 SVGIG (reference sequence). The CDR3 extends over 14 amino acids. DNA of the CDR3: TGTGCCTGGAGTGCACTGGGGGCGATGGCTGAAGCTTTCTTT. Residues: CAWSALGAMAEAFF.